This is a list of T cell receptor beta chains from one sample in a study of CD8 T cells in ankylosing spondylitis. TCRdb reanalysed the 5' RACE reads using MiXCR and keeps one entry per CDR3 protein. Of approximately 35,000 distinct CDR3 sequences in the sample, approximately 14% were seen once. Sequencing input: blood. These receptors were collected from a male donor with ankylosing spondylitis or in good health (not recorded which). The CDR3 runs from the conserved cysteine through the conserved F or W. A D gene is named only where the DNA matches it firmly. A row's size may be missing; if present it is once, few, many or a size class.

-,few,TRBJ2-1,TRBV20-1,TGCAGTGCTAGAGGAGACAATGAGCAGTTCTTC,CSARGDNEQFF
-,few,TRBJ1-4,TRBV29-1,TGCAGCGTTGCCAGGGAGAAAAAACTGTTTTTT,CSVAREKKLFF
-,-,TRBJ2-7,TRBV4-3,TGCGCCAGCAGCCAAGAAAGGATGAGCGAGCAGTACTTC,CASSQERMSEQYF
-,few,TRBJ2-1,TRBV5-1,TGCGCCAGCAGCCTTCTGACCATGGGGACCGGGGGCAATGAGCAGTTCTTC,CASSLLTMGTGGNEQFF
TRBD2,-,TRBJ2-2,TRBV19,TGTGCCAGTAGTATGCGGGAGGGAGGAACCGGGGAGCTGTTTTTT,CASSMREGGTGELFF
-,-,TRBJ2-1,TRBV20-1,TGCAGTGCTAGAGGCGGGCCTCGTCTGTACAATGAGCAGTTCTTC,CSARGGPRLYNEQFF
TRBD2,few,TRBJ2-7,TRBV28,TGTGCCAGTTATAGCGGGAGTGGGACTTTTGGGCAGTACTTC,CASYSGSGTFGQYF
TRBD2,few,TRBJ2-3,TRBV7-3,TGTGCCAGCAGCTTATCGCGGGAGGCAGATACGCAGTATTTT,CASSLSREADTQYF
TRBD2,-,TRBJ2-2,TRBV28,TGTGCCAGCAGTCCAGGACTAGCGGGGACCACCGGGGAGCTGTTTTTT,CASSPGLAGTTGELFF
TRBD1,-,TRBJ1-1,TRBV20-1,TGCAGTGCTAGAGACAGGGGGCGGGTCACTGAAGCTTTCTTT,CSARDRGRVTEAFF
TRBD1,few,TRBJ1-5,TRBV12-3/TRBV12-4,TGTGCCAGCAGTTTACTAGGACAGGGTCATCAGCCCCAGCATTTT,CASSLLGQGHQPQHF
-,few,TRBJ1-1,TRBV12-3/TRBV12-4,TGTGCCAGCAGTCCCCCGACATCGCCTGAAGCTTTCTTT,CASSPPTSPEAFF
TRBD2,few,TRBJ2-3,TRBV28,TGTGCCAGTTCTTTTAGCGGGGGGCCGGCTCGCACAGATACGCAGTATTTT,CASSFSGGPARTDTQYF
-,-,TRBJ2-1,TRBV5-6,TGTGCCAGCAGCGCGACCAGGGTTCTCCAAAATGAGCAGTTCTTC,CASSATRVLQNEQFF
TRBD2,-,TRBJ2-3,TRBV20-1,TGCAGTGCCCTGACTAGCGACACAGATACGCAGTATTTT,CSALTSDTDTQYF
-,-,TRBJ1-4,TRBV28,TGTGCCAGCCATCGGCAGGTGGGAGAAAAACTGTTTTTT,CASHRQVGEKLFF
-,few,TRBJ2-2,TRBV19,TGTGCCAGTAGTATTCGAGAAGCGAACACCGGGGAGCTGTTTTTT,CASSIREANTGELFF